This TCR beta chain is from a study of blood T cell repertoires in COVID-19. TCRdb keeps only in-frame clones here, not all; method: immunoSEQ multiplex PCR. There are roughly 88,000 clones in the sample; around 80% occur only once, and roughly 15% lies in the top ten. The TCR was taken from a woman aged 80 or over with active or convalescent COVID-19. The material sequenced was peripheral blood.

The CDR3 reads CASSESTGPPNYGYTF. The CDR3 region has the DNA TGTGCCAGCAGTGAATCTACAGGGCCGCCTAACTATGGCTACACCTTC. The V gene is TRBV6-1, the J gene TRBJ1-2; D possibly corresponds to TRBD1 (6 bases). This CDR3 has 16 amino acids. V was cut by 2 bases and J by 0 bases, with 13 bases left in between. In germline, CDR1 is MNHNS, CDR2 SASEGT.